This TCR beta chain was identified during a study of CD8+CD57+ T cells in acquired aplastic anemia. Study information: DNA from sorted CD4+ and CD8+ cells averaged around 3.5 ug. Study conclusions and caveats: Patients and controls were not found to differ significantly in CD8+ Simpson's diversity.

An expansion of CD8+CD57+ cells by flow cytometry had been shown in patients chosen for sequencing. The cohort consisted entirely of patients having severe acquired aplastic anemia. Untreated patients provided the blood samples, with no therapy given before sampling. The CDR3 runs 15 residues. The germline V gene has CDR1 WSHSY and CDR2 SAAADI. Trimming took off 0 bases at V and 0 bases at J, with 8 bases between the two ends. Of note for this clonotype: Antigen specificity is unknown.

Genomic DNA acted as the template from which TCR beta VDJ combination and CDR3 sequence profiling were carried out. Each CDR3 protein gets one entry after TCRdb re-called the reads with MiXCR. The sample includes more than 45,000 distinct CDR3 sequences, around 50% of them seen just once. The specimen sequenced was sorted CD4+, CD8+, or CD8+CD57+ T cells (not recorded which) from PBMCs. This TCR derives from a human donor with aplastic anemia. The chain has TRBV10-2 and TRBJ1-2; D remains unclear. DNA for the CDR3: TGCGCCAGCAGTGAGTCGAGAGGCACTAACTATGGCTACACCTTC. Translated: CASSESRGTNYGYTF.